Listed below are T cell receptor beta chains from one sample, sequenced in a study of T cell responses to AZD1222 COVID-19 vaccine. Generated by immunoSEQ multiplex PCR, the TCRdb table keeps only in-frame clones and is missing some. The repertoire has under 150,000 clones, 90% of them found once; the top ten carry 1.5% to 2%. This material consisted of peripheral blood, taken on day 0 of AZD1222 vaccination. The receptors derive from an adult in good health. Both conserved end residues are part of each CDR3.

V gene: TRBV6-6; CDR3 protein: CASSYYPQETQYF
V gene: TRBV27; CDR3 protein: CASSRNSYNYGYTF
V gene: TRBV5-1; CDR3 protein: CASSLAGGVEYNEQFF
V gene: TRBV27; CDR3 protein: CASSLGRLSGANVLTF
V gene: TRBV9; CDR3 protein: CASSLGETNTGELFF
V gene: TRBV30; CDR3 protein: CAWSRAVGNTIYF
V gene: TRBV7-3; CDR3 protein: CASSLKLASGGDEQFF
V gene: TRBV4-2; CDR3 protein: CASSPVNRGHSGNTIYF
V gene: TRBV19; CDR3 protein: CASSRGAGDNSGGYTF
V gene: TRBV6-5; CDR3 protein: CASRLIRAMNTEAFF
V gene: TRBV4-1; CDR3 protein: CASSTNRGSVETQYF
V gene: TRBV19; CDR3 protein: CASSQGPSSTDTQYF
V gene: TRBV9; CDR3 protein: CASSVGASRGTYEQYF
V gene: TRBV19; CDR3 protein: CASRGQTGRNSPLHF
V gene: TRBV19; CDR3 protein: CASTSLGSYNEQFF
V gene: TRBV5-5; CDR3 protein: CASSSPQFAGKSGYTF
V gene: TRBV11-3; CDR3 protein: CASSVTHEQFF
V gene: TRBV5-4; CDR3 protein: CASSTPRADYNEQFF
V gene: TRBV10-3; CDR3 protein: CAISDLDRNNSPLHF
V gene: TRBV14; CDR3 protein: CASSQLGQGDSSPLHF
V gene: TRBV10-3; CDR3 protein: CAISNEANEKLFF
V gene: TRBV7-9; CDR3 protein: CASSPLGKRSTDTQYF
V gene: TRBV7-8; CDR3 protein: CASSLAGQGSEKLFF
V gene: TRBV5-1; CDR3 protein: CASSIAGWGSYEQYF
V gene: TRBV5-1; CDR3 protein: CASSSSPGTGYEAFF
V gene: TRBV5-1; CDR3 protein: CASTETGSIEAFF
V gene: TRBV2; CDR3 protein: CASSGFSNYGYTF
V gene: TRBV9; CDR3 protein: CASSVGASGSHGGETQYF
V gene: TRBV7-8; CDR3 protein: CASSLGGAVNGYTF
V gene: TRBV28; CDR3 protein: CAITRGGNGYTF
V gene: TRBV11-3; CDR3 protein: CASSPGLEWAGELFF
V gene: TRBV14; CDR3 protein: CASSQGGQGMWNSPLHF
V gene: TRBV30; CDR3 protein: CAWSVKLTEAFF
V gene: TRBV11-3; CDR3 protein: CASSPGGPGNTIYF
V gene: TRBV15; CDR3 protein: CATSRLNQPQHF
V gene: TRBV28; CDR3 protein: CASSLRQGGYGYTF
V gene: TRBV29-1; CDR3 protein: CSVGVSYEQYF
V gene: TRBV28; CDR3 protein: CASRRTGGGYTF
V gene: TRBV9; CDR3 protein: CASSVEPGEVREKLFF
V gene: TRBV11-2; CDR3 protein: CASSAQAPNIQYF
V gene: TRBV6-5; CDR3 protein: CASSFRTAPYGYTF
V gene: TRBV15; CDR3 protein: CATSREPPPAKGDTQYF
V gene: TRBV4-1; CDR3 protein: CASSQGTGVPNTEAFF
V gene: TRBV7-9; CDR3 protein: CASSHFTGGANEKLFF
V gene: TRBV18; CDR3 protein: CASSPLQQLVPFYGYTF
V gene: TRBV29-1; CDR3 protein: CSVSQGENGYTF
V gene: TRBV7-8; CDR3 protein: CASSFGGAVETQYF
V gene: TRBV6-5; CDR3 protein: CASSYSPGKSRYTF
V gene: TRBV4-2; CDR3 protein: CASSHASGGVYGQFF
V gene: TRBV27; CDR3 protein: CASSPGTGANSPLHF
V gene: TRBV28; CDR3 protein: CASTKTGGNTEAFF
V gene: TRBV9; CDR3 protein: CASSPRRGSETQYF
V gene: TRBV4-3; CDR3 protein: CASSLQTGLTGELFF
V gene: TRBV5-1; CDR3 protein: CASSLGRSLNTQYF
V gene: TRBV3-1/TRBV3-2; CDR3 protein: CASSPGAQHSPLHF
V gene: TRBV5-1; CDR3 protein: CASGAGGRTGELFF